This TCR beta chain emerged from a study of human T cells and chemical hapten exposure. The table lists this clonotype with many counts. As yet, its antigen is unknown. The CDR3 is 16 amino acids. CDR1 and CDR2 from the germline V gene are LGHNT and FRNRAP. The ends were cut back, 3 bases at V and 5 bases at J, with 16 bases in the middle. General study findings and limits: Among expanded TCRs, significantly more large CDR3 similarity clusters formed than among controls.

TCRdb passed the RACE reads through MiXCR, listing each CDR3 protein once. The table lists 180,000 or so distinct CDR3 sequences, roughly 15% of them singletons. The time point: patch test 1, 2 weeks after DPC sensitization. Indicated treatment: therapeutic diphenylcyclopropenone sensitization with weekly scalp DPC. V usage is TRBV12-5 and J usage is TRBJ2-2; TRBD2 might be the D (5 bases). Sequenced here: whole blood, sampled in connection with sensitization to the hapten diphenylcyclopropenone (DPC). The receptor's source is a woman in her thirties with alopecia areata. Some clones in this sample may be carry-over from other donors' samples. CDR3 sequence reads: CASGFFHGMSTGELFF. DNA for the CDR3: TGTGCTAGTGGTTTTTTCCACGGGATGAGTACCGGGGAGCTGTTTTTT. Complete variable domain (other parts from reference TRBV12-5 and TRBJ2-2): DARVTQTPRHKVTEMGQEVTMRCQPILGHNTVFWYRQTMMQGLELLAYFRNRAPLDDSGMPKDRFSAEMPDATLATLKIQPSEPRDSAVYFCASGFFHGMSTGELFFGEGSRLTVL.